Reported below is one TCR beta chain. This sample was included in a study of siplizumab effects on memory and regulatory T cells. There are 15 residues in the CDR3. Assay used: immunoSEQ multiplex PCR; TCRdb lists only in-frame clones, some missing. The table includes 75,000 to 95,000 clones, 80% to 90% detected once. Sequenced sample: CD4+ T cells sorted from blood. The receptor was derived from a human donor in good health. The chain joins TRBV21-1 to TRBJ2-1; the table names TRBD2, a call not compared with the DNA. TRBV21-1 is listed as a pseudogene. CDR3: CASSPGLAPTDEQFF. The CDR3 bases are TGTGCCAGCTCTCCGGGACTAGCTCCAACGGATGAGCAGTTCTTC.